The text below deals with one T cell receptor (beta chain). The data originate from a study of patients and donors after allogeneic stem cell transplantation. TCRdb reprocessed the RT-PCR reads via MiXCR and lists one record per CDR3 protein. The table has about 960,000 distinct CDR3 sequences, roughly 17% seen once. The CDR3 extends over 14 amino acids. Per the germline V gene, CDR1 is ENHRY and CDR2 is SYGVKD. The germline V and J ends were trimmed by 2 bases and 7 bases, with 9 bases remaining between them. This TCR was recovered from a human donor who was either an allogeneic HSCT recipient or a stem cell or donor lymphocyte infusion donor (not recorded which). It is not recorded whose cells these are; they may come from a transplant donor. The rearrangement joins TRBV10-3 to TRBJ1-6; D might be TRBD1 (6 bases). Sequences were obtained from blood, either unsorted or a sorted T cell fraction (not recorded which). The CDR3 nucleotides are TGTGCCATCAGTGAGAAAGGGGGAAATTCACCCCTCCACTTT. This gives the protein CAISEKGGNSPLHF.